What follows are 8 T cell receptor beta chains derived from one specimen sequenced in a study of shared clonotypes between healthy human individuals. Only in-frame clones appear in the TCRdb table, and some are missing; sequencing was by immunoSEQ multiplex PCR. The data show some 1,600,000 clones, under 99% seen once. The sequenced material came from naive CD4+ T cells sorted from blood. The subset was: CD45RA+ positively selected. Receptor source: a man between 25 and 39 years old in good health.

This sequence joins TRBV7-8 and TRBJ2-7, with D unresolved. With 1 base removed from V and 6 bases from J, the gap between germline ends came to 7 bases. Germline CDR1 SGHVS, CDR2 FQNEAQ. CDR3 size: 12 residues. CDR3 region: CASSLDQREQYF. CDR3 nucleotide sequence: TGTGCCAGCAGCTTAGATCAGCGCGAGCAGTACTTC.

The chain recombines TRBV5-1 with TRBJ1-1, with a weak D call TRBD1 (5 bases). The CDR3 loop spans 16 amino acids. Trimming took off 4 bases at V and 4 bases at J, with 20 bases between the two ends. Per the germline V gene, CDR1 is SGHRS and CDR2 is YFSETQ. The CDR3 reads CASSPGHVSGGTEAFF. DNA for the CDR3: TGCGCCAGCAGCCCCGGACACGTCTCCGGGGGCACTGAAGCTTTCTTT.

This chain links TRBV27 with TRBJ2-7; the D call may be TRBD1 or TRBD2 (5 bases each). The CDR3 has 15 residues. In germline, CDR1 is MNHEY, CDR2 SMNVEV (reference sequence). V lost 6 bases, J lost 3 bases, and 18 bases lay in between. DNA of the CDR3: TGTGCCAGCAGGCTTCTTGGGGCCGGGGACTACGAGCAGTACTTC. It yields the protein CASRLLGAGDYEQYF.

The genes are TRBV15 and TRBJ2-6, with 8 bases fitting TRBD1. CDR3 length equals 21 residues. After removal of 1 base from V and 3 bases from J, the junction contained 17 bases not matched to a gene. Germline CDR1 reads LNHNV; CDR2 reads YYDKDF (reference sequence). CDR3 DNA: TGTGCCACCAGCAGAGGGGAGGTCAGGGGGCTCTTAACTTTTGGGGCCAACGTCCTGACTTTC. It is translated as CATSRGEVRGLLTFGANVLTF. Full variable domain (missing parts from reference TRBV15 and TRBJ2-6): DAMVIQNPRYQVTQFGKPVTLSCSQTLNHNVMYWYQQKSSQAPKLLFHYYDKDFNNEADTPDNFQSRRPNTSFCFLDIRSPGLGDTAMYLCATSRGEVRGLLTFGANVLTFGAGSRLTVL.

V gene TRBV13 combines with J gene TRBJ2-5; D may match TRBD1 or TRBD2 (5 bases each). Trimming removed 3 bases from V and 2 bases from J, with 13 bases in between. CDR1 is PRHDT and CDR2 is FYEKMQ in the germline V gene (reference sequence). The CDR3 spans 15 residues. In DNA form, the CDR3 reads TGTGCCAGCAGCTTCGGGGCAGGGTGGCAAGAGACCCAGTACTTC. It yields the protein CASSFGAGWQETQYF.

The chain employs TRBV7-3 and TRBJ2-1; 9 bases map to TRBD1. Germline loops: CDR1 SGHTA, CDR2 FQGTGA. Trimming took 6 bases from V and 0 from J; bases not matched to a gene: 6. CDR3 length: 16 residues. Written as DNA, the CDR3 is TGTGCCAGCAGTGAGACAGGGGGGGACTCCTACAATGAGCAGTTCTTC. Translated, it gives CASSETGGDSYNEQFF.

CDR3 DNA: TGTGCCAGCAGCTTAGGACCGGAGGGCTCCTACGAGCAGTACTTC. Residues: CASSLGPEGSYEQYF. V usage is TRBV7-9 and J usage is TRBJ2-7; D may be TRBD2 (6 bases). Trimming cost V 1 base and J 0 bases, with 10 bases left between them. CDR3 size: 15 residues. Germline-derived CDR1 and CDR2 are SEHNR and FQNEAQ (reference sequence).

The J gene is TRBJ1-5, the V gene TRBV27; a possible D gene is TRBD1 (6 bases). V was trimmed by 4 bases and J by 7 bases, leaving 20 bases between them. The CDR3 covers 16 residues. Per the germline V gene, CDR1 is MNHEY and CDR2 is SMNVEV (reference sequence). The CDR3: CASSSGYGGAHQPQHF. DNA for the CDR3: TGTGCCAGCAGTTCCGGGTACGGGGGGGCCCACCAGCCCCAGCATTTT.